The entry that follows covers one T cell receptor beta chain sequence. Co-extraction of both nucleic acids (RNA and DNA) used about 19-33 mg of unsorted bulk tissue. Every tumor was sampled at five separate regions. Tumor samples each held over 80% viable tumor cells. This record belongs to a study of tumor-infiltrating lymphocytes in primary liver carcinoma. Constant-region priming of approximately 500 ng total RNA yielded TCR beta cDNA. Slightly modified ARM-PCR, run as three nested multiplex PCR rounds, produced the TCR beta libraries. In the first two PCR rounds, TRBV1-TRBV30 forward primers were paired with a C-beta reverse primer, and each round lasted approximately 9 cycles. TCRdb called the multiplex PCR reads again in MiXCR, with one record for every CDR3 protein. The sample carries approximately 100,000 distinct CDR3 sequences, about two thirds recorded once. The CDR3 totals 15 residues. Trimming stripped 3 bases from V and 0 bases from J, with 11 bases between. Per germline, CDR1 MDHEN and CDR2 SYDVKM.

The sequenced sample was liver tumor tissue from sampling region 2. The subset denotes: tumor region T2, inferior pole. The origin of this receptor is a woman in her sixties or seventies with primary liver carcinoma and hepatitis B virus infection. The chain uses TRBV28 and TRBJ1-1, with a weak D call TRBD1 (5 bases). The CDR3: CASSLTAMVNTEAFF. In DNA form, the CDR3 reads TGTGCCAGCAGTTTGACAGCCATGGTGAACACTGAAGCTTTCTTT.